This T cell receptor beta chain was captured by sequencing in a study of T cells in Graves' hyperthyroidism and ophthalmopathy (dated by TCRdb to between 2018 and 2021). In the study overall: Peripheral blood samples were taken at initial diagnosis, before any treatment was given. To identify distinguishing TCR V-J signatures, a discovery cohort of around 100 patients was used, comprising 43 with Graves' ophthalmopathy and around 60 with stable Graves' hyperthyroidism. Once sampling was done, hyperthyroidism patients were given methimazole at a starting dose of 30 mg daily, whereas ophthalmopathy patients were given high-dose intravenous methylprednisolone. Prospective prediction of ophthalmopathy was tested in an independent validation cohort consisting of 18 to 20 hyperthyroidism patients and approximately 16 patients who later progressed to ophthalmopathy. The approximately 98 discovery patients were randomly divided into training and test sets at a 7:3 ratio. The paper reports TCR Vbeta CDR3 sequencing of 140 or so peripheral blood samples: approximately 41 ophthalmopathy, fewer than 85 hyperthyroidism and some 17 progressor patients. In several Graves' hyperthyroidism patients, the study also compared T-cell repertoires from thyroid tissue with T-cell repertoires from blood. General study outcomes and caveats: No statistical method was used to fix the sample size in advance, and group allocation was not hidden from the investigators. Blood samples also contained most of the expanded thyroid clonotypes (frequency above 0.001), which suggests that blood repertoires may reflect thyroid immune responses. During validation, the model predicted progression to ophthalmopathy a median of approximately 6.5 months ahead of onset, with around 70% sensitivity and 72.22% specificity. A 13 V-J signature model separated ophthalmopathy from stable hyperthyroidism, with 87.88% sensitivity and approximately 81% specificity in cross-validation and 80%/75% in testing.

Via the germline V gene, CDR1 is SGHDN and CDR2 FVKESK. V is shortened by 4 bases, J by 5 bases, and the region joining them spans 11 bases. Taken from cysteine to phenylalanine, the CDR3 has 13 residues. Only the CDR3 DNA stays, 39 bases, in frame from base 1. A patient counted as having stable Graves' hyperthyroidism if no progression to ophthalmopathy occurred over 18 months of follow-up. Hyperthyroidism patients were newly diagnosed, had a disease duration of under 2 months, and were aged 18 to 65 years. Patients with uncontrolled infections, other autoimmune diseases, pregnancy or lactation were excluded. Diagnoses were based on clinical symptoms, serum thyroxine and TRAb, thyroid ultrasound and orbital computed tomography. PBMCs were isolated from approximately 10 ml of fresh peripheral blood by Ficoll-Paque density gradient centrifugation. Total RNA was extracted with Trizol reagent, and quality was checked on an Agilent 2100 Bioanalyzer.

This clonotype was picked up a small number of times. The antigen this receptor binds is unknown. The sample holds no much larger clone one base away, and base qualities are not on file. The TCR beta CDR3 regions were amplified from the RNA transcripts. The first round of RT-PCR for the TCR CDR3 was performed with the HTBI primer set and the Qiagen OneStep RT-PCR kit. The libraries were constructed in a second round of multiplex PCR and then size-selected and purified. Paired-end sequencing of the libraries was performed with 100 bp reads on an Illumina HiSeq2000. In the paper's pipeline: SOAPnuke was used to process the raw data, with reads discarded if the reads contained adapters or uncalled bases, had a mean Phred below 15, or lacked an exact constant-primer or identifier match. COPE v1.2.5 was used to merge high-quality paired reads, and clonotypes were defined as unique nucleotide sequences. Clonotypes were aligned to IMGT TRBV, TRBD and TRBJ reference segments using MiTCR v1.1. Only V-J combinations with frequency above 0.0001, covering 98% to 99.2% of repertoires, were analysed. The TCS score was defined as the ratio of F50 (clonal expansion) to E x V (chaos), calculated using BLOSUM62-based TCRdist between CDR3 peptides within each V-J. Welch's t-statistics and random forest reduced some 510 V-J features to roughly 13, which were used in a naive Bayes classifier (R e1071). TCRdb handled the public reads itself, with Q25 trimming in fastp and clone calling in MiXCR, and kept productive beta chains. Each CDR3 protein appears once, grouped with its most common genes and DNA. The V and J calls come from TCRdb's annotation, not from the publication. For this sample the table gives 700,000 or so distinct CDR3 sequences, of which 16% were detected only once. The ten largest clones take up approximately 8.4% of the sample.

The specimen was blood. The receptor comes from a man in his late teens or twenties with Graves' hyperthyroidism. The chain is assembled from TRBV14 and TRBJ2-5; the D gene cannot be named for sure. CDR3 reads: CASSLQTRETQYF. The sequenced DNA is TGTGCCAGCAGCCTTCAGACACGGGAGACCCAGTACTTC.